What follows are 15 T cell receptor beta chains derived from one specimen sequenced in a study of T cell responses to AZD1222 COVID-19 vaccine. Using immunoSEQ multiplex PCR, the repertoire was profiled, and TCRdb retains in-frame clones only, with some absent. This table holds more than 65,000 clones, approximately 82% found once. The sample in question was peripheral blood, obtained 28 days after the second AZD1222 dose. These receptors were obtained from an adult who received the AZD1222 COVID-19 vaccine.

This clone has at least ten counts. The rearrangement uses TRBV2 and TRBJ2-2; 14 positions agree with TRBD2. V trimming: 6 bases; J trimming: 3 bases; junction bases outside the gene matches: 3. The CDR3 extends over 16 amino acids. The germline CDR1 and CDR2 sequences are SNHLY and FYNNEI. CDR3: CASRGLAGVDTGELFF. Written as DNA, the CDR3 is TGTGCCAGCAGGGGACTAGCGGGAGTGGACACCGGGGAGCTGTTTTTT.

The chain couples TRBV5-1 to TRBJ1-4; a possible D gene is TRBD1 (6 bases). Germline V gene data show CDR1 as SGHRS and CDR2 as YFSETQ. Trimming left V 0 bases short and J 3 bases short, with 9 bases between. This CDR3 is 15 amino acids long. CDR3 loop: CASSLEGGANEKLFF. Here the CDR3 DNA reads TGCGCCAGCAGCTTGGAAGGGGGTGCTAATGAAAAACTGTTTTTT. Together with reference TRBV5-1 and TRBJ1-4, the CDR3 gives the full variable domain: KAGVTQTPRYLIKTRGQQVTLSCSPISGHRSVSWYQQTPGQGLQFLFEYFSETQRNKGNFPGRFSGRQFSNSRSEMNVSTLELGDSALYLCASSLEGGANEKLFFGSGTQLSVL.

The rearrangement links TRBV11-2 to TRBJ2-2; D remains unclear. CDR1 is SGHAT, CDR2 FQNNGV, per germline. The CDR3 is 14 amino acids. Trimming removed 1 base from V and 8 bases from J, with 11 bases in between. The CDR3 coding sequence is TGTGCCAGCAGCTTAGGCACCGCTCAAGGGGAGCTGTTTTTT. The encoded protein is CASSLGTAQGELFF.

J is TRBJ1-4 and V is TRBV5-4; D is undetermined. There are 13 residues in the CDR3. V was pared by 0 bases and J by 12 bases, with 12 bases between. The germline gives CDR1 SGHNT, CDR2 YYREEE (reference sequence). CDR3 residues: CASSLESWGELFF. CDR3 DNA: TGTGCCAGCAGCTTGGAGTCCTGGGGAGAACTGTTTTTT.

The chain uses TRBV6-5 and TRBJ2-2; possibly TRBD1 for D (5 bases). This CDR3 has 16 residues. V was pared by 0 bases and J by 4 bases, with 12 bases between. In germline, CDR1 is MNHEY, CDR2 SVGAGI. CDR3 protein: CASSYSSQGFTGELFF. CDR3 DNA sequence: TGTGCCAGCAGTTACTCCTCCCAGGGATTCACCGGGGAGCTGTTTTTT.

The genes are TRBV6-6 and TRBJ2-2; 8 nucleotides agree with TRBD1. The CDR3 consists of 17 residues. V gave up 5 bases and J gave up 6 bases; unmatched junction bases: 14. CDR1 is MNHNY, CDR2 SVGAGI, per germline (reference sequence). Here the CDR3 reads CASSPGRGQGRAGELFF. In DNA form, the CDR3 reads TGTGCCAGCAGTCCCGGACGCGGACAGGGACGAGCCGGGGAGCTGTTTTTT.

The chain couples TRBV5-1 to TRBJ1-2; D is ambiguous. CDR1 and CDR2 (germline): SGHRS, YFSETQ. Trimming cost V 0 bases and J 0 bases, with 6 bases left between them. The CDR3 loop spans 14 amino acids. In DNA form, the CDR3 reads TGCGCCAGCAGCTTGGAGGCAGCTAACTATGGCTACACCTTC. It is translated as CASSLEAANYGYTF.

J is TRBJ1-6 and V is TRBV7-8, with a tentative D call TRBD1 (6 bases). The CDR3 contains 13 residues. Trimming shortened V by 5 bases and J by 8 bases, and 10 bases separated the two germline ends. Germline CDR1 and CDR2: SGHVS and FQNEAQ. The DNA of the CDR3 is TGTGCCAGCAGCGGGGGCCCAGATTCACCCCTCCACTTT. It translates to CASSGGPDSPLHF.

The rearrangement links TRBV28 to TRBJ1-1, with D possibly matching TRBD1 (5 bases). Trimming pared 3 bases from V and 6 bases from J, leaving 20 bases between. This CDR3 is 16 amino acids long. CDR1 and CDR2 (germline): MDHEN, SYDVKM. In DNA, the CDR3 is TGTGCCAGCAGTTTTCCCCTCAGAGGGCGGGACCCTGAAGCTTTCTTT. Translation gives CASSFPLRGRDPEAFF.

The V gene is TRBV2, the J gene TRBJ2-1, with 11 bases fitting TRBD1. Germline V gene sequence: CDR1 SNHLY, CDR2 FYNNEI. The CDR3 runs to 14 residues. V lost 8 bases to trimming and J lost 9 bases; unmatched junction nucleotides: 9. This CDR3 reads CASGRDRGWVEQFF. CDR3 nucleotides: TGTGCCAGCGGTAGGGACAGGGGGTGGGTTGAGCAGTTCTTC.

CDR3 sequence reads: CASSFTEQETQYF. CDR3 nucleotide sequence: TGTGCCAGCAGCTTTACAGAACAAGAGACCCAGTACTTC. The genes are TRBV11-2 and TRBJ2-5; D unclear. CDR1 and CDR2 (germline): SGHAT, FQNNGV. The CDR3 totals 13 residues. Between the trimmed V and J ends, which lost 3 bases and 2 bases, there was a span of 7 bases.

The chain carries TRBV19 and TRBJ1-5; D is uncertain. The ends were cut back, 8 bases at V and 2 bases at J, with 4 bases in the middle. This CDR3 has 11 residues. CDR1 LNHDA and CDR2 SQIVND come from the germline V gene (reference sequence). The CDR3 sequence: CASGGNQPQHF. The CDR3 DNA reads as TGTGCCAGTGGTGGCAATCAGCCCCAGCATTTT. The full variable domain, with the rest looked up from reference TRBV19 and TRBJ1-5, is DGGITQSPKYLFRKEGQNVTLSCEQNLNHDAMYWYRQDPGQGLRLIYYSQIVNDFQKGDIAEGYSVSREKKESFPLTVTSAQKNPTAFYLCASGGNQPQHFGDGTRLSIL.

This chain connects TRBV4-2 to TRBJ2-1; 13 nucleotides agree with TRBD2. Losses at the gene ends were 0 bases for V and 1 base for J; bases not matched to a gene: 9. The germline V gene encodes CDR1 LGHNA and CDR2 YNFKEQ. CDR3 length equals 20 residues. CDR3 bases: TGTGCCAGCAGCCAAGATTTCAGGAAGGGACTAGCGGGGTCCTACAATGAGCAGTTCTTC. It specifies CASSQDFRKGLAGSYNEQFF.

The chain combines TRBV11-2 with TRBJ2-7; maybe TRBD1 (5 bases). The germline V gene has CDR1 SGHAT and CDR2 FQNNGV. V was shortened by 6 bases and J by 5 bases, with 11 bases between the two germline ends. The CDR3 spans 12 residues. The CDR3 here is CASSHRQHEQYF. For the CDR3, the DNA is TGTGCCAGCAGTCATAGACAGCACGAGCAGTACTTC.

The chain recombines TRBV6-6 with TRBJ1-5; 7 positions match TRBD1. CDR1 MNHNY and CDR2 SVGAGI come from the germline V gene (reference sequence). The CDR3 totals 14 residues. The junction had 9 bases not matched to a gene; V was cut back by 6 bases and J by 7 bases. This CDR3 is CASRPQGQIQPQHF. The CDR3 nucleotides read TGTGCCAGCAGACCACAGGGGCAAATACAGCCCCAGCATTTT.